A selection of T cell receptor beta chains follows, all from one sample in a study of blood T cell repertoires in COVID-19. Profiling relied on immunoSEQ multiplex PCR, and the TCRdb table lists in-frame clones only, not all of them. This table has about 130,000 clones, 79% appearing once. Source material: peripheral blood. The receptors were gathered from a man aged 35-49 years with active or convalescent COVID-19. Both conserved end residues are part of each CDR3. A D gene is named only where the DNA matches it firmly. The size of a clone is reported for some rows only, either as once, few or many, or as a class for expanded clones.

V,D,size,J,DNA,CDR3
TRBV6-6,TRBD1,.,TRBJ1-2,TGTGCCAGCAGTACCTACAGGGGCGGGGACTATGGCTACACCTTC,CASSTYRGGDYGYTF
TRBV5-4,TRBD1,.,TRBJ1-2,TGTGCCAGCAGCTCCCCGCCAGGGGGAAACTATGGCTACACCTTC,CASSSPPGGNYGYTF
TRBV28,.,.,TRBJ1-1,TGTGCCAGCAGTCGGGGGGGCACTGAAGCTTTCTTT,CASSRGGTEAFF
TRBV27,.,.,TRBJ1-5,TGTGCCAGCGGCACCGAGCGAGACAATCAGCCCCAGCATTTT,CASGTERDNQPQHF
TRBV7-8,TRBD1,.,TRBJ1-1,TGTGCCAGCAGCACAGGGGGCACTGAAGCTTTCTTT,CASSTGGTEAFF
TRBV11-2,.,.,TRBJ2-7,TGTGCCAGCAGCTTAAGGGGGGGCGAGCAGTACTTC,CASSLRGGEQYF
TRBV29-1,TRBD2,.,TRBJ2-3,TGCAGCGTTGAGGGAGCGGGACTCACAGATACGCAGTATTTT,CSVEGAGLTDTQYF
TRBV7-2,TRBD2,.,TRBJ2-4,TGTGCCAGCAGCCTTTCGGGACTAGCGGGGGCCCGAGGCAAAAACATTCAGTACTTC,CASSLSGLAGARGKNIQYF
TRBV3-1/TRBV3-2,TRBD1,.,TRBJ1-2,TGTGCCAGCAGCCAAGATCACAGGGGAGTCGGTGGCTACACCTTC,CASSQDHRGVGGYTF
TRBV30,.,.,TRBJ2-7,TGTGCCTGGAGGGGGGGGCCGGTCAGCTCCTACGAGCAGTACTTC,CAWRGGPVSSYEQYF
TRBV27,TRBD2,.,TRBJ2-7,TGTGCCAGCAGTCTTCCCGGGACTAGCTACGAGCAGTACTTC,CASSLPGTSYEQYF
TRBV5-4,TRBD2,.,TRBJ2-1,TGTGCCAGCAGCTCCGGGACTACCAATGAGCAGTTCTTC,CASSSGTTNEQFF
TRBV9,TRBD2,.,TRBJ2-5,TGTGCCAGCAGCGACCGCGGGGGGCCTTTAGAGACCCAGTACTTC,CASSDRGGPLETQYF
TRBV19,TRBD1,once,TRBJ2-1,TGTGCCAGTAGTATAGATCCCCCGGGACAGGGGCTCAATGAGCAGTTCTTC,CASSIDPPGQGLNEQFF
TRBV7-3,TRBD1,.,TRBJ2-5,TGTGCCAGCAGCACGGGACAGCAAGAGACCCAGTACTTC,CASSTGQQETQYF
TRBV9,.,few,TRBJ2-7,TGTGCCAGCAGCGTGGGCAGCGGCTCCTACGAGCAGTACTTC,CASSVGSGSYEQYF
TRBV5-1,.,many,TRBJ1-2,TGCGCCAGCAGCTTACGGAGCGAAGATTACTATGGCTACACCTTC,CASSLRSEDYYGYTF
TRBV5-1,.,.,TRBJ2-1,TGCGCCAGCAGGGGCGCGACGAACTACAATGAGCAGTTCTTC,CASRGATNYNEQFF
TRBV7-9,.,.,TRBJ2-1,TGTGCCAGCAGCCACCGGGCCCCCGGGGATGAGCAGTTCTTC,CASSHRAPGDEQFF
TRBV10-3,.,once,TRBJ1-1,TGTGCCCCCCCGGGAGCTCCGGGGGGGTTGGAAACTGAAGCTTTCTTT,CAPPGAPGGLETEAFF
TRBV5-1,TRBD2,.,TRBJ2-7,TGCGCCAGCAGCCCTAGCGGGAGTTTCTACGAGCAGTACTTC,CASSPSGSFYEQYF
TRBV19,.,once,TRBJ1-5,TGTGCCAGTAGTATCCCCCGCCGGCTAGACGGCAATCAGCCCCAGCATTTT,CASSIPRRLDGNQPQHF
TRBV28,.,.,TRBJ1-1,TGTGCCAGCAGGACAGGCGGTGAAGCTTTCTTT,CASRTGGEAFF
TRBV27,.,.,TRBJ1-2,TGTGCCAGCAGTGAAGGGGGTTGGGGCTACACCTTC,CASSEGGWGYTF